One T cell receptor (beta chain) is described in this entry. Its antigen remains unidentified. Profiling relied on immunoSEQ multiplex PCR, and the TCRdb table lists in-frame clones only, not all of them. The sample records about 97,000 clones, less than 95% being singletons. These data come from a study of graft-versus-host responses after intestinal transplantation. Study at large: Tacrolimus and steroids were given for 3 to 4 years to all recipients after anti-thymocyte globulin induction.

Trimming took 6 bases from V and 9 from J, leaving 17 bases between them. Germline CDR1 and CDR2: MDHEN and SYDVKM. The CDR3 consists of 13 residues. Overall study results and limits: The presence of high graft-versus-host to host-versus-graft clonal ratios in allografts characterized patients with graft-donor T cell macrochimerism. Ileal or blood samples showed some GvH clones first, and such clones were also found in recipient marrow.

The receptor comes from a human donor who was the organ donor for an intestinal transplant. This material consisted of unstimulated CD8+ T cells sorted from spleen or lymph node cells, taken before transplant. The V gene is TRBV28, the J gene TRBJ1-1, with a possible D match to TRBD1 (5 bases). The CDR3 DNA reads TGTGCCAGCAGCCCAATCCCCAGGGCCCAAGCTTTCTTT. Translation gives CASSPIPRAQAFF.